The TCR beta chain under discussion was sequenced for a study of shared clonotypes between healthy human individuals. Sequencing used immunoSEQ multiplex PCR; TCRdb keeps in-frame clones, though not all of them. The table lists about 1.4 million clones, roughly 96% of them singletons. The germline CDR1 and CDR2 sequences are SGHRS and YFSETQ. CDR3 length equals 14 residues. V was pared by 7 bases and J by 0 bases, with 12 bases between. Of note for this clone: The antigen remains undetermined.

Findings and caveats of the study: Although depth was large, rarefaction showed that sequencing of the sorted subsets was incomplete.

This chain connects TRBV5-1 to TRBJ2-3; no reliable D call. The source of this sequence is a man aged 25-40 years in good health. The sample was naive CD4+ T cells sorted from blood. This sample's subset: CD45RA+ positively selected. As DNA, the CDR3 is TGCGCCAGCTTATACCGACCTAGCACAGATACGCAGTATTTT. Its protein product is CASLYRPSTDTQYF.